This T cell receptor (beta chain) was observed in a study of blood T cell repertoires in COVID-19. Across the study: Collection of acute and convalescent COVID-19 samples took place in the United States, Italy and Spain. The cDNA or gDNA used as material had been derived from T cells, B-cell-depleted T cells, or PBMCs.

Authors' data handling: Cell counts per sample came from amplifying reference gene primers. Clones were sequenced by immunoSEQ multiplex PCR, and TCRdb holds only the in-frame ones, with some missing. The V and J calls and clone size were taken over from that table, and D and trimming were inferred from the DNA. The sample lists fewer than 200,000 clones, 83% occurring once. The sequence came from a woman at least 80 years old with acute or convalescent COVID-19. The sample taken for sequencing was peripheral blood.

CDR3 protein: CASRIGGQNEQYF. Here the CDR3 DNA reads TGTGCCAGCAGAATAGGGGGACAGAACGAGCAGTACTTC. The chain uses TRBV6-6 and TRBJ2-7; TRBD1 matches at 7 bases. From germline, CDR1 is MNHNY and CDR2 SVGAGI (reference sequence). V lost 6 bases, J lost 5 bases, and 7 bases stayed unmatched. The CDR3 has 13 amino acids.